The sequence of this TCR beta chain was determined in a study of technical replicates of blood from a few donors. V lost 3 bases and J lost 4, with 13 bases in between. Germline V gene data show CDR1 as SGDLS and CDR2 as YYNGEE. This CDR3 has 14 residues. TCRdb keeps only in-frame clones here, not all; method: immunoSEQ multiplex PCR. The sample has fewer than 100,000 clones, around 96% seen once. The sample comprised T cells isolated from PBMCs. The receptor was isolated from a human donor in good health. The genes are TRBV9 and TRBJ1-1; perhaps TRBD1 as D (5 bases). CDR3 region: CASSAAMGPTEAFF. The CDR3 DNA is TGTGCCAGCAGCGCAGCTATGGGGCCCACTGAAGCTTTCTTT.